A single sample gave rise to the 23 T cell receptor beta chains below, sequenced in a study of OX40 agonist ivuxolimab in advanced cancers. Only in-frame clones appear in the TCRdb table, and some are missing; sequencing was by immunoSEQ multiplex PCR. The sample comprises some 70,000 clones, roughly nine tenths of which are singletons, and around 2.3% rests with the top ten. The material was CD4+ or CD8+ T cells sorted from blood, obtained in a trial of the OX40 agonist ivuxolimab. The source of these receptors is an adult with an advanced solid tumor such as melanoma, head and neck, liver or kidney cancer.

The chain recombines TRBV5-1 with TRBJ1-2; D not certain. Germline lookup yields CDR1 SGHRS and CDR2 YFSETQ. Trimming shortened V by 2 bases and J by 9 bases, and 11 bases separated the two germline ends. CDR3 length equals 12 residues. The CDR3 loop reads CASSFDMRSYTF. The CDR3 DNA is TGCGCCAGCAGCTTCGACATGAGGAGCTACACCTTC.

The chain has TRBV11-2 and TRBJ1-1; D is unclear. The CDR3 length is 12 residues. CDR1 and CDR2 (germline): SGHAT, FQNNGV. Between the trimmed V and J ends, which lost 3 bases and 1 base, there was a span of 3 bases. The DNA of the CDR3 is TGTGCCAGCAGCTTTAGGAACACTGAAGCTTTCTTT. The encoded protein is CASSFRNTEAFF.

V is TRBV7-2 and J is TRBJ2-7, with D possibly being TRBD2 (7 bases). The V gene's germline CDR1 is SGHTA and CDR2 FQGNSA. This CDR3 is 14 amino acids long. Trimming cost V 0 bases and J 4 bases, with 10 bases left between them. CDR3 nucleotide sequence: TGTGCCAGCAGCTTAGCGGGGGGGCCATACGAGCAGTACTTC. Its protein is CASSLAGGPYEQYF.

Written as DNA, the CDR3 is TGTGCCAGCAGCTATTATCGGGGTAGCACAGATACGCAGTATTTT. Translated, it gives CASSYYRGSTDTQYF. This chain connects TRBV7-2 to TRBJ2-3, with D perhaps TRBD2 (5 bases). Germline loops: CDR1 SGHTA, CDR2 FQGNSA. Trimming took 4 bases from V and 0 from J, leaving 11 bases between them. The length of the CDR3 is 15 residues.

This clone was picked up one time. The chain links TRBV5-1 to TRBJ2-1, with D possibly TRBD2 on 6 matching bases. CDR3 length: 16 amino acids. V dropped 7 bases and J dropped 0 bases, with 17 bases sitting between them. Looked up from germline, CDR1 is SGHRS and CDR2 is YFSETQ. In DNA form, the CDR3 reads TGCGCCAGCGCCCCCTCTGTCGGGAGCTCCTACAATGAGCAGTTCTTC. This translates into CASAPSVGSSYNEQFF.

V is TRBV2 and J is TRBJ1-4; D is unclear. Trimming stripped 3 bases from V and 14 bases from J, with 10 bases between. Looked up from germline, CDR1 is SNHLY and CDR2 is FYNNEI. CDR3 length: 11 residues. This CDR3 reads CASSDTSSLFF. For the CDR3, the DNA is TGTGCCAGCAGTGACACCTCCTCCCTGTTTTTT. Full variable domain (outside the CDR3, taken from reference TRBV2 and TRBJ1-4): EPEVTQTPSHQVTQMGQEVILRCVPISNHLYFYWYRQILGQKVEFLVSFYNNEISEKSEIFDDQFSVERPDGSNFTLKIRSTKLEDSAMYFCASSDTSSLFFGSGTQLSVL.

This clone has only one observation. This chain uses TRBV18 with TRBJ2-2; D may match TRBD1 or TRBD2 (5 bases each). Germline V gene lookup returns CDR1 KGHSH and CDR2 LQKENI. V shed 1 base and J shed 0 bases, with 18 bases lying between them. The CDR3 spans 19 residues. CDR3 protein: CASSPLAIRGDSNTGELFF. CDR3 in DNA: TGTGCCAGCTCACCACTGGCGATTAGGGGAGATTCGAACACCGGGGAGCTGTTTTTT. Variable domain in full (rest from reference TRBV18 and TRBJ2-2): NAGVMQNPRHLVRRRGQEARLRCSPMKGHSHVYWYRQLPEEGLKFMVYLQKENIIDESGMPKERFSAEFPKEGPSILRIQQVVRGDSAAYFCASSPLAIRGDSNTGELFFGEGSRLTVL.

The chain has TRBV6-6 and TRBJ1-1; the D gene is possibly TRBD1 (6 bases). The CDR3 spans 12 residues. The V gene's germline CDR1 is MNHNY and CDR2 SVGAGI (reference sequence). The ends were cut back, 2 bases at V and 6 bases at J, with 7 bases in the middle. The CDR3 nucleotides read TGTGCCAGCAGTTACCCAGGGGCTGAAGCTTTCTTT. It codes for CASSYPGAEAFF.

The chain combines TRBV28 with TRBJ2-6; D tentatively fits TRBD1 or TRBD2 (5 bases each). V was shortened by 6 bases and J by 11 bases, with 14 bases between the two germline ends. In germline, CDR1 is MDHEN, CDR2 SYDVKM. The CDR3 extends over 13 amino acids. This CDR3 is CASRGTAVYVLTF. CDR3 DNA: TGTGCCAGCAGAGGGACGGCGGTATACGTCCTGACTTTC.

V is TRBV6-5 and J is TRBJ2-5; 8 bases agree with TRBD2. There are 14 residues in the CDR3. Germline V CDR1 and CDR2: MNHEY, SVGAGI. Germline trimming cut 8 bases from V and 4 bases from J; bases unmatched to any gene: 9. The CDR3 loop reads CASGRGVAGETQYF. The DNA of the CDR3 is TGTGCCAGCGGGCGGGGGGTGGCAGGAGAGACCCAGTACTTC.

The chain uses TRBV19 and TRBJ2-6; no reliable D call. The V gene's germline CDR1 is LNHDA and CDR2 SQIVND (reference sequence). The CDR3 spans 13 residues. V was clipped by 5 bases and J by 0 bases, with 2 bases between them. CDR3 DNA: TGTGCCAGTAGTGTCTCTGGGGCCAACGTCCTGACTTTC. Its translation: CASSVSGANVLTF.

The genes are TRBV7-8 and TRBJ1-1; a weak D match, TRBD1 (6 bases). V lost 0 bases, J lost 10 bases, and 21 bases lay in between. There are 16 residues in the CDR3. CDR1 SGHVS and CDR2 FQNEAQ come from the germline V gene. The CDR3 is CASSLANIQGQLGAFF. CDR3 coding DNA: TGTGCCAGCAGCTTAGCGAACATCCAAGGACAGTTGGGAGCTTTCTTT.

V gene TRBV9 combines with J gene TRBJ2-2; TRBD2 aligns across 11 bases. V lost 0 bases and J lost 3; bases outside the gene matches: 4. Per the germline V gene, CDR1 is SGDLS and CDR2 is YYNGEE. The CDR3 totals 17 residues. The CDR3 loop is CASSVGASGRHTGELFF. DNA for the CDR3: TGTGCCAGCAGCGTAGGGGCTAGCGGGAGGCACACCGGGGAGCTGTTTTTT.

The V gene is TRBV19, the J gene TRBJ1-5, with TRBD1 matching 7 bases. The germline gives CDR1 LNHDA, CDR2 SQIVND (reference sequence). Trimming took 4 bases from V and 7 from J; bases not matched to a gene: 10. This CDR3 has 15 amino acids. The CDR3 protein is CASSTPGGGGQPQHF. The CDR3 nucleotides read TGTGCCAGTAGTACCCCCGGGGGAGGGGGCCAGCCCCAGCATTTT.

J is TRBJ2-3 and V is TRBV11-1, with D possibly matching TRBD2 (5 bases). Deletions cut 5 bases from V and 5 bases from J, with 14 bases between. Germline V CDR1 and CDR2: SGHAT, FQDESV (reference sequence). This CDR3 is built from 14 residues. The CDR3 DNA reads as TGTGCCAGCAGCCCCGGGTCGGAGGAAGATACGCAGTATTTT. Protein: CASSPGSEEDTQYF.

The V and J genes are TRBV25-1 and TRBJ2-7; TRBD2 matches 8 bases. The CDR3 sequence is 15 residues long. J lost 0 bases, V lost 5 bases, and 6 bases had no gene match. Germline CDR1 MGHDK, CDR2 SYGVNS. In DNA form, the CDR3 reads TGTGCCAGCAGTCGAGCCGGGACTAGCTCCTACGAGCAGTACTTC. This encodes CASSRAGTSSYEQYF.

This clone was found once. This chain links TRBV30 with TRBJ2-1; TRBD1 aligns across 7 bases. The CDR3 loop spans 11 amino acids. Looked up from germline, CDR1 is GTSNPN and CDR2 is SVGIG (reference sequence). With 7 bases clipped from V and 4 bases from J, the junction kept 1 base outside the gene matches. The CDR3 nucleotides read TGTGCCTACAGGGGATACAATGAGCAGTTCTTC. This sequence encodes CAYRGYNEQFF.

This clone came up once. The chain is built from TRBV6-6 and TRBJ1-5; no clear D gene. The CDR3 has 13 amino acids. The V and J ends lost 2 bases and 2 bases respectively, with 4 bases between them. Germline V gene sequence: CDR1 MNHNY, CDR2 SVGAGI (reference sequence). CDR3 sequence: CASSYDGNQPQHF. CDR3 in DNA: TGTGCCAGCAGTTACGATGGCAATCAGCCCCAGCATTTT.

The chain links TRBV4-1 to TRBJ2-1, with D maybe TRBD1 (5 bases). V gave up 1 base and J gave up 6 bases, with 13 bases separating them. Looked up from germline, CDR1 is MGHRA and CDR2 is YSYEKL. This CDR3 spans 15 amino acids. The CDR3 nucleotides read TGCGCCAGCAGCCAAGCCGTCGACAGAGTCAATGAGCAGTTCTTC. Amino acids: CASSQAVDRVNEQFF.

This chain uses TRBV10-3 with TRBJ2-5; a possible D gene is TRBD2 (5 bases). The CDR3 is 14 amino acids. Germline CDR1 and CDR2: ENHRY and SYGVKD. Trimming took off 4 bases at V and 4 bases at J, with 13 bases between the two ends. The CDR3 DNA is TGTGCCATCAGTGGGCGGGCTAGCCCAGAGACCCAGTACTTC. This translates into CAISGRASPETQYF.

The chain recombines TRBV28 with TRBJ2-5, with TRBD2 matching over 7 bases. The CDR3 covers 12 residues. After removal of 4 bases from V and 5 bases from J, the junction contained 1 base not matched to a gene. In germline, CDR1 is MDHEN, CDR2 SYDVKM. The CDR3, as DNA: TGTGCCAGCAGTTCGGGGGGTGAGACCCAGTACTTC. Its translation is CASSSGGETQYF.

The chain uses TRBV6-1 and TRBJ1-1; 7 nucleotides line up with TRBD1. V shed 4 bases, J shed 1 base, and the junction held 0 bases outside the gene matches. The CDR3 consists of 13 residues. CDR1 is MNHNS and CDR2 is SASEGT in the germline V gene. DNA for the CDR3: TGTGCCAGCAGTGGACAGGGGAACACTGAAGCTTTCTTT. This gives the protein CASSGQGNTEAFF.

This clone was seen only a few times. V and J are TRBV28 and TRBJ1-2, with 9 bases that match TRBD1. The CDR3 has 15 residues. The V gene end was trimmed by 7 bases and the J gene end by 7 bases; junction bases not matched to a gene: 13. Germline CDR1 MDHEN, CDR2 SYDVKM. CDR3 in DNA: TGTGCCAGCAATCGTCCGACAGGGGGATGGGGTGGCTACACCTTC. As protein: CASNRPTGGWGGYTF.